One and the same sample provided the 9 T cell receptor beta chains below, sequenced in a study of cytomegalovirus exposure and HLA in healthy donors. PCR was performed using 60 Vbeta and 13 Jbeta primers. Using immunoSEQ multiplex PCR, the repertoire was profiled, and TCRdb retains in-frame clones only, with some absent. The sample consists of 150,000 or so clones, around 73% of them appearing once. Source material: PBMCs. Every receptor here comes from a woman between 18 and 29 years old in good health and CMV-seronegative.

V and J are TRBV9 and TRBJ1-5, with TRBD1 as a possible D gene (5 bases). V was cut by 4 bases and J by 4 bases, with 18 bases left in between. The germline V gene encodes CDR1 SGDLS and CDR2 YYNGEE. This CDR3 has 16 residues. The CDR3, as DNA: TGTGCCAGCAGCCCAACGATACGAGACAGTAATCAGCCCCAGCATTTT. Translated, it gives CASSPTIRDSNQPQHF.

The rearrangement joins TRBV18 to TRBJ2-5; TRBD2 aligns across 7 bases. J was trimmed by 5 bases and V by 2 bases; bases with no gene match: 5. The CDR3 is made up of 14 amino acids. Per the germline V gene, CDR1 is KGHSH and CDR2 is LQKENI. The CDR3 DNA sequence: TGTGCCAGCTCACCAGGCGGGAGTAAGGAGACCCAGTACTTC. It is translated as CASSPGGSKETQYF.

CDR3 DNA sequence: TGTGCCAGCAGCGGCACAGGACGCACTGAAGCTTTCTTT. Residues: CASSGTGRTEAFF. The J gene is TRBJ1-1, the V gene TRBV28, with D tentatively TRBD1 (5 bases). The length of the CDR3 is 13 residues. CDR1 is MDHEN, CDR2 SYDVKM, per germline. The V end was cut by 6 bases, the J end by 4 bases, with 12 bases between.

This clone was seen only a few times. The J gene is TRBJ1-2, the V gene TRBV14, with 7 bases lining up with TRBD1. This CDR3 has 14 amino acids. The germline CDR1 and CDR2 sequences are SGHDN and FVKESK. V lost 2 bases to trimming and J lost 7 bases; unmatched junction nucleotides: 7. CDR3: CASSQWQGVGGYTF. DNA for the CDR3: TGTGCCAGCAGCCAATGGCAGGGGGTCGGTGGCTACACCTTC.

V is TRBV5-1 and J is TRBJ2-1; 7 bases fit TRBD2. CDR1 and CDR2 from the germline V gene are SGHRS and YFSETQ. The V gene end was trimmed by 0 bases and the J gene end by 3 bases; junction bases not matched to a gene: 3. The CDR3 consists of 15 residues. CDR3 residues: CASSLGLAYYNEQFF. CDR3 sequence (DNA): TGCGCCAGCAGCTTGGGACTAGCCTACTACAATGAGCAGTTCTTC.

This chain joins TRBV28 and TRBJ2-7; 9 bases agree with TRBD1. V lost 9 bases to trimming and J lost 2 bases; unmatched junction nucleotides: 2. CDR1 and CDR2 (germline): MDHEN, SYDVKM. The CDR3 covers 12 residues. The CDR3 sequence is CASGQGTYEQYF. The CDR3 DNA reads as TGTGCCAGTGGACAGGGGACCTACGAGCAGTACTTC.

The J gene is TRBJ1-6, the V gene TRBV7-2; weak D call: TRBD1 (6 bases). CDR1 SGHTA and CDR2 FQGNSA come from the germline V gene. V was cut by 1 base and J by 10 bases, with 14 bases left in between. The CDR3 spans 15 residues. Here the CDR3 reads CASSLVPGGQSPLHF. The CDR3 DNA follows: TGTGCCAGCAGCTTAGTGCCCGGGGGGCAGTCACCCCTCCACTTT. The variable domain in full, completed from reference TRBV7-2 and TRBJ1-6, reads GAGVSQSPSNKVTEKGKDVELRCDPISGHTALYWYRQSLGQGLEFLIYFQGNSAPDKSGLPSDRFSAERTGGSVSTLTIQRTQQEDSAVYLCASSLVPGGQSPLHFGNGTRLTVT.

The genes are TRBV6-5 and TRBJ2-3; 8 bases line up with TRBD2. J lost 2 bases, V lost 6 bases, and 7 bases had no gene match. The CDR3 loop spans 15 amino acids. The germline gives CDR1 MNHEY, CDR2 SVGAGI. CDR3 DNA: TGTGCCAGCAGCGGGGGGGGCAGGGTCACAGATACGCAGTATTTT. Protein: CASSGGGRVTDTQYF.

The chain recombines TRBV11-2 with TRBJ1-1; no firm D call. The V end lost 5 bases, the J end lost 11 bases, and 15 bases lay between the germline ends. Looked up from germline, CDR1 is SGHAT and CDR2 is FQNNGV. CDR3 length equals 12 residues. Here the CDR3 DNA reads TGTGCCAGCAGCCAAGACTTCTTTGGGGCTTTCTTT. Translation gives CASSQDFFGAFF.